Included here is one T cell receptor beta chain sequence, with context. The antigen remains unidentified. The data originate from a study of post-analysis software for immune sequencing data. Study-wide results and limits: The study found TRBV5-6, TRBV5-1 and TRBV20-1 among about 5 TRBV segments more frequent in patients than controls. Among multiple sclerosis patients, normalized Chao1 diversity was significantly below that of controls.

From germline, CDR1 is KGHSH and CDR2 LQKENI. Losses at the gene ends were 3 bases for V and 4 bases for J; bases not matched to a gene: 10. There are 17 residues in the CDR3. Carried by the TCR beta cDNA libraries were unique molecular identifiers. TCRdb fed the PCR reads into MiXCR, producing one record per CDR3 protein. Of about 430,000 distinct CDR3 sequences listed, more than 30% are singletons. The V gene is TRBV18, the J gene TRBJ2-3; 10 positions agree with TRBD2. Sequencing was done on a sample of blood. This clonotype was sampled from a girl aged 2-10 years with multiple sclerosis. The CDR3 region has the DNA TGTGCCAGCTCACCCCAGCCGGGACTAGCGTTTCCAGATACGCAGTATTTT. Residues: CASSPQPGLAFPDTQYF. The full variable domain, completed using reference TRBV18 and TRBJ2-3, is NAGVMQNPRHLVRRRGQEARLRCSPMKGHSHVYWYRQLPEEGLKFMVYLQKENIIDESGMPKERFSAEFPKEGPSILRIQQVVRGDSAAYFCASSPQPGLAFPDTQYFGPGTRLTVL.